Listed here are 8 T cell receptor beta chains from one sample, sequenced in a study of T cells in Graves' hyperthyroidism and ophthalmopathy. Amplified TCR beta CDR3 regions came from RNA transcripts. HTBI primers drove first-round RT-PCR of the TCR CDR3. Each CDR3 protein is one row after TCRdb ran MiXCR on the multiplex PCR reads. The sample carries some 620,000 distinct CDR3 sequences, around 16% recorded once. Source material: blood. The receptors were sampled from a young woman with Graves' hyperthyroidism.

This clonotype was counted many times. The rearrangement links TRBV18 to TRBJ1-1; maybe TRBD1 (5 bases). The CDR3 totals 15 residues. CDR1 is KGHSH, CDR2 LQKENI, per germline. V lost 3 bases and J lost 1, with 12 bases in between. The DNA of the CDR3 is TGTGCCAGCTCACCTTCGGGACGGACGAACACTGAAGCTTTCTTT. It yields the protein CASSPSGRTNTEAFF.

This clonotype was detected only a few times. The CDR3 nucleotides read TGTGCCAGCAGCTTGGGGGGGACTAGCGGGAACTACAATGAGCAGTTCTTC. This gives the protein CASSLGGTSGNYNEQFF. The chain has TRBV5-8 and TRBJ2-1; TRBD2 aligns across 13 bases. J was trimmed by 3 bases and V by 0 bases; bases with no gene match: 3. The CDR3 extends over 17 amino acids. Germline CDR1 and CDR2: SGHTS and YDEGEE.

This clonotype appeared many times. This chain links TRBV12-3 or TRBV12-4 with TRBJ2-3; 10 nucleotides agree with TRBD2. The V segment lost 4 bases and the J segment 4 bases; nucleotides outside the gene matches: 14. CDR3 length equals 18 residues. In DNA, the CDR3 is TGTGCCAGCAGTTCTCTAGGACTAGCGGTTTCTGGGGCAGATACGCAGTATTTT. Translating it yields CASSSLGLAVSGADTQYF.

For this clonotype: At one of its ends the junction is not consistent with the germline gene, which may arise from a read error. The chain links TRBV11-2 to TRBJ1-6; D call uncertain. The V gene's germline CDR1 is SGHAT and CDR2 FQNNGV. The CDR3 is 14 residues long. CDR3 region: CASSWTGYSSPLHF. Here the CDR3 DNA reads TGTGCCAGCAGCTGGACCGGCTATAGTTCACCCCTCCACTTT.

Only a few counts were recorded for this clonotype. The chain has TRBV5-1 and TRBJ1-4; D unresolved. V lost 3 bases to trimming and J lost 2 bases, with 8 bases between them. The CDR3 extends over 14 amino acids. Per the germline V gene, CDR1 is SGHRS and CDR2 is YFSETQ. The chain's CDR3 is CASSWEGTNEKLFF. The CDR3 bases are TGCGCCAGCAGCTGGGAGGGTACTAATGAAAAACTGTTTTTT.

The V and J genes are TRBV11-2 and TRBJ2-2; D unclear. There are 17 residues in the CDR3. The germline CDR1 and CDR2 sequences are SGHAT and FQNNGV. The V gene lost 0 bases and the J gene lost 2 bases, with 13 bases spanning the gap. The chain's CDR3 is CASSLDPPGLNTGELFF. The DNA of the CDR3 is TGTGCCAGCAGCTTAGATCCCCCCGGGTTAAACACCGGGGAGCTGTTTTTT.

Only a few counts were recorded for this clonotype. The chain is built from TRBV25-1 and TRBJ2-1, with D tentatively TRBD2 (5 bases). CDR1 is MGHDK, CDR2 SYGVNS, per germline. The CDR3 is 17 residues long. V lost 2 bases and J 6 bases, leaving 20 bases between the germline ends. CDR3 in DNA: TGTGCCAGCAGTGAAAAGGTTTGGATAGAGGGAATCAATGAGCAGTTCTTC. Its protein is CASSEKVWIEGINEQFF.

This CDR3 is CASSPLAGYRDEQFF. The CDR3 DNA sequence: TGTGCCAGCTCACCTCTAGCGGGATATAGGGATGAGCAGTTCTTC. This chain connects TRBV18 to TRBJ2-1; TRBD2 agrees at 9 bases. CDR1 and CDR2 (germline): KGHSH, LQKENI. With V trimmed by 3 bases and J by 8 bases, 8 bases remained unmatched. The CDR3 is made up of 15 amino acids.